A selection of T cell receptor beta chains follows, all from one sample in a study of T cells in localized non-small cell lung cancer. This table comes from immunoSEQ multiplex PCR, and its TCRdb copy is limited to in-frame clones, with some not included. The top ten hold over 25% of the sample, which has about 13,000 clones, roughly 84% seen once. The source was peripheral blood, collected before any cancer treatment. All receptors come from an older male donor with stage I squamous cell lung carcinoma. Both conserved end residues are part of each CDR3. The order of the fields is CDR3 DNA, CDR3 protein, J gene, D gene, clone size, CDR3 length, V gene. D genes are given only for firm matches. Rows give clone size only sometimes, using once, few, many, or a class for an expanded clone.

cdr3_nt: TGTGCCAGCAGCTTGGGCGGTCAAAACTATGGCTACACCTTC
cdr3_aa: CASSLGGQNYGYTF
j_call: TRBJ1-2
d_call: .
clone_size: .
cdr3_length: 14
v_call: TRBV5-4

cdr3_nt: TGTGCCAGCTCAGAGGGTTACAATGAGCAGTTCTTC
cdr3_aa: CASSEGYNEQFF
j_call: TRBJ2-1
d_call: .
clone_size: .
cdr3_length: 12
v_call: TRBV18

cdr3_nt: TGTGCCAGCAGCTGGACAGGGAGTAGCACCGGGGAGCTGTTTTTT
cdr3_aa: CASSWTGSSTGELFF
j_call: TRBJ2-2
d_call: TRBD1
clone_size: once
cdr3_length: 15
v_call: TRBV5-4

cdr3_nt: TGTGCCAGCAGCTTGCGGGAGGAAACCTACAATGAGCAGTTCTTC
cdr3_aa: CASSLREETYNEQFF
j_call: TRBJ2-1
d_call: TRBD2
clone_size: .
cdr3_length: 15
v_call: TRBV5-4